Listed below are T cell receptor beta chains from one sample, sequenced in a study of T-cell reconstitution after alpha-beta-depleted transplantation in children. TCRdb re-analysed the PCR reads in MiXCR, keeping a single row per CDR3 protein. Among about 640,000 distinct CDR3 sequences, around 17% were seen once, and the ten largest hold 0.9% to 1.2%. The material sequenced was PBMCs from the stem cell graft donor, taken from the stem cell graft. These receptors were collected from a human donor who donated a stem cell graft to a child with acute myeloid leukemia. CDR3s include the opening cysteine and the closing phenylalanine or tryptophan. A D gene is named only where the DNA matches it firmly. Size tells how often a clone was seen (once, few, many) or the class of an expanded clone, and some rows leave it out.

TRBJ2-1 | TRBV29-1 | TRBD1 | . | TGCAGCGTTCTTTACGGACAGGGAAAATACAATGAGCAGTTCTTC | CSVLYGQGKYNEQFF
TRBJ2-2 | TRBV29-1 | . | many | TGCAGCGCTAGCCGGGACCGAGTCGGGGGCGGGGAGCTGTTTTTT | CSASRDRVGGGELFF
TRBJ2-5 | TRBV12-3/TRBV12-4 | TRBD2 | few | TGTGCCAGCAGGATTAGCGGGGGTCCAGAGACCCAGTACTTC | CASRISGGPETQYF
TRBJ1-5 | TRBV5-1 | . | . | TGCGCCAGCAGCTTGGAAGGGCCCAATAGCAATCAGCCCCAGCATTTT | CASSLEGPNSNQPQHF
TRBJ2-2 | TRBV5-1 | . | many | TGCGCCAGCACCCTCACAGGGTTCACCGGGGAGCTGTTTTTT | CASTLTGFTGELFF
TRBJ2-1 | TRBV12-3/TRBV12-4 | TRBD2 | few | TGTGCCAGCAGGGGGGGGGGATTCAATGAGCAGTTCTTC | CASRGGGFNEQFF
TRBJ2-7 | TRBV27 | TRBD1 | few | TGTGCCAGCCGGAGACAGGGCCACGAGCAGTACTTC | CASRRQGHEQYF
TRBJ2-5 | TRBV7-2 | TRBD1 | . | TGTGCCAGTACGGGACAGGGAATCGAGACCCAGTACTTC | CASTGQGIETQYF
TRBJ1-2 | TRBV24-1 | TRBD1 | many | TGTGCCACCAGTGCCCCGGGACAGGGGAACGGCTACACCTTC | CATSAPGQGNGYTF
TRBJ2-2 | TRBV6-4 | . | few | TGTGCCAGCAAGTTTCAAGGGGAGTCGACCGGGGAGCTGTTTTTT | CASKFQGESTGELFF
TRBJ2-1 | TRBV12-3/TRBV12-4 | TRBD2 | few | TGTGCCAGCACCCTCGCAGCGGGGGGCCCTTCCTACAATGAGCAGTTCTTC | CASTLAAGGPSYNEQFF
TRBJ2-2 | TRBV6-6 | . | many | TGTGCCAGCAGTTACGGTCGCGGGGAGCTGTTTTTT | CASSYGRGELFF
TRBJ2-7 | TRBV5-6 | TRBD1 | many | TGTGCCAGCAGCTTGGGACAGGGTGAACACGAGCAGTACTTC | CASSLGQGEHEQYF
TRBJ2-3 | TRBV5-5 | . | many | TGTGCCAGCAGCTTCGGGGGACAGAGCACAGATACGCAGTATTTT | CASSFGGQSTDTQYF
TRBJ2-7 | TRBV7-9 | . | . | TGTGCCAGCAACGCGGTGGGTCTTACAGGCTACGAGCAGTACTTC | CASNAVGLTGYEQYF
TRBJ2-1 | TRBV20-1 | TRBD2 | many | TGCAGTGCTAGAGATGGAAGTTTGCGACTAGCGGGGGAAAGCGAACTATCCTACAATGAGCAGTTCTTC | CSARDGSLRLAGESELSYNEQFF
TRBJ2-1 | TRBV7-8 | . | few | TGTGCCAGCAGCGCGGCCCTTGGGTCCTACAATGAGCAGTTCTTC | CASSAALGSYNEQFF
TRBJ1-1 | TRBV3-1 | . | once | TGTGCCAGCCGCTGCCTCGGGACTGAAGCTTTCTTT | CASRCLGTEAFF
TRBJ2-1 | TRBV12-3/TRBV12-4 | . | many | TGTGCCAGCAGTTTAGACGGGGGCAGTGAGCAGTTCTTC | CASSLDGGSEQFF
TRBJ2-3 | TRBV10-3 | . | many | TGTGCCAACCGGGACCACACAGATACGCAGTATTTT | CANRDHTDTQYF
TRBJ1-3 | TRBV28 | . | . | TGTGCCAGCAGTTTTGTGAGCTCTGGAAACACCATATATTTT | CASSFVSSGNTIYF
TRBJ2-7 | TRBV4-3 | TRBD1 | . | TGCGCCAGCAGCTATCGGACAGGGGTCTCCTACGAGCAGTACTTC | CASSYRTGVSYEQYF
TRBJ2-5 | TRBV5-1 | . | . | TGCGCCAGCAGCTTTAGAGGGAGCCAAGAGACCCAGTACTTC | CASSFRGSQETQYF
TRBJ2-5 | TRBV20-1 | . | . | TGCAGTGCTATTATCTCCCGAGCGCGGGAGACCCAGTACTTC | CSAIISRARETQYF
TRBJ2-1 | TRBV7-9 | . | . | TGTGCCAGCAGCCTCGTCGCAGTCCACAATGAGCAGTTCTTC | CASSLVAVHNEQFF
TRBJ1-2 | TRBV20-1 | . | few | TGCAGTGCTAGACTGGCGGAGGACTATGGCTACACCTTC | CSARLAEDYGYTF
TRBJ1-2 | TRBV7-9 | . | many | TGTGCCAGCAGCTCACTGGGGGGGAAGGAAGGCTACACCTTC | CASSSLGGKEGYTF
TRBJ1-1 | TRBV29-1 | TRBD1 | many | TGCAGCGCCACAGGGGTCCGGGACACTGAAGCTTTCTTT | CSATGVRDTEAFF
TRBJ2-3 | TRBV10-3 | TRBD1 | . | TGTGCCATCAGTCCCGCGACAGGGGCAACCGGGGATACGCAGTATTTT | CAISPATGATGDTQYF
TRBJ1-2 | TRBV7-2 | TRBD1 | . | TGTGCCAGCAGCTTGACAGGGGGCCCAGTCTATGGCTACACCTTC | CASSLTGGPVYGYTF
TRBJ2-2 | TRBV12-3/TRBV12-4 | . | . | TGTGCCAGCAGTCCCGAAGGGAGGGAGCTGTTTTTT | CASSPEGRELFF
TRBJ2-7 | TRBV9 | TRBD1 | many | TGTGCCAGCAGCCCTTCCGGGACAGGGGGTAACGAGCAGTACTTC | CASSPSGTGGNEQYF
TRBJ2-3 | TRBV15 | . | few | TGTGCCACCAGCACCGGGGGAACTAGCACAGATACGCAGTATTTT | CATSTGGTSTDTQYF
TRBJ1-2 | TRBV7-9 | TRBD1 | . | TGTGCCAGCAGCCTCGGGACAGTGCGAGCTAACTATGGCTACACCTTC | CASSLGTVRANYGYTF
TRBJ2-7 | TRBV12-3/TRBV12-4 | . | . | TGTGCCAGCAGCACGGGCCTTTCCTACGAGCAGTACTTC | CASSTGLSYEQYF
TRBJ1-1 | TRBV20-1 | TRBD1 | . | TGCAGTGCTAGAGATGCCAGGGGGGGCACTGAAGCTTTCTTT | CSARDARGGTEAFF
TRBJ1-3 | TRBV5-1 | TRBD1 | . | TGCGCCAGCAGCGGATCCCAGGGGGCTGGAAGCACCATATATTTT | CASSGSQGAGSTIYF
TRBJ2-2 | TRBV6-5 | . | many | TGTGCCAGCAGTTACACGAACACTTACACCGGGGAGCTGTTTTTT | CASSYTNTYTGELFF
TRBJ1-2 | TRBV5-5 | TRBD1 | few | TGTGCCAGCAGCTCCGGGACAGGGACTGATGGCTACACCTTC | CASSSGTGTDGYTF
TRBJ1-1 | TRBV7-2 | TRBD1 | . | TGTGCCAGCAGCTTATCCTGGGACAGTTATGGCACTGAAGCTTTCTTT | CASSLSWDSYGTEAFF
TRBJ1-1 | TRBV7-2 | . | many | TGTGCCAGCAGCTTAGAGGGGACGGGAACTGAAGCTTTCTTT | CASSLEGTGTEAFF
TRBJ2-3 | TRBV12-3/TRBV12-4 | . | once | TGTGCCAGCAGTTTAGGCGGAGTGGCCCGGAGCACGCAGTATTTT | CASSLGGVARSTQYF
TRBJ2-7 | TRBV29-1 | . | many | TGCAGCGTTGTTGGAGACGGGTACGAGCAGTACTTC | CSVVGDGYEQYF
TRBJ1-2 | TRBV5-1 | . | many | TGCGCCAGCAGCGACCCCCAGGATGGCTACACCTTC | CASSDPQDGYTF
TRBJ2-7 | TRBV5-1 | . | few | TGCGCCAGCAGCCCCCAGTACGAGCAGTACTTC | CASSPQYEQYF
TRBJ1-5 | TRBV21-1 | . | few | TGTGCCAGCAGTGACTGGACGGAACTTAGCAATCAGCCCCAGCATTTT | CASSDWTELSNQPQHF
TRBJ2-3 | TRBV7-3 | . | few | TGTGCCAGCAGTAAGGACCCGGCGAAAGATACGCAGTATTTT | CASSKDPAKDTQYF
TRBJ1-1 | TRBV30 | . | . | TGTGCCTGGAGTAGGGGGGCTAGTGGCACTGAAGCTTTCTTT | CAWSRGASGTEAFF
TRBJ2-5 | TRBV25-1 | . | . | TGTGCCAGCAGTGAATCTATCAGTGGGCGAGAGACCCAGTACTTC | CASSESISGRETQYF
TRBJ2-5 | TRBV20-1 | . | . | TGCAGTGCTCGAACCGACAGGCCTAGCCAAGAGACCCAGTACTTC | CSARTDRPSQETQYF
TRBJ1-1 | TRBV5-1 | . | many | TGCGCCAGCAGCTTGGAGGAGTACACTGAAGCTTTCTTT | CASSLEEYTEAFF